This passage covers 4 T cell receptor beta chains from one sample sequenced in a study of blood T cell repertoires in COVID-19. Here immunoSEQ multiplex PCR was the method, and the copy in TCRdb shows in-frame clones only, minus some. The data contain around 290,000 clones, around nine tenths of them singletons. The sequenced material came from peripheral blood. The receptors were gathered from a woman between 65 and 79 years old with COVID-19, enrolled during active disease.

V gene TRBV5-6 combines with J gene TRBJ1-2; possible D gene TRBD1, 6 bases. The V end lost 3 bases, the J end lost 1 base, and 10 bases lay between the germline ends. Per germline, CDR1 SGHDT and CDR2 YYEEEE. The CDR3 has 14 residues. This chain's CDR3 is CASSWTELNYGYTF. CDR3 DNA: TGTGCCAGCAGCTGGACAGAGCTTAACTATGGCTACACCTTC.

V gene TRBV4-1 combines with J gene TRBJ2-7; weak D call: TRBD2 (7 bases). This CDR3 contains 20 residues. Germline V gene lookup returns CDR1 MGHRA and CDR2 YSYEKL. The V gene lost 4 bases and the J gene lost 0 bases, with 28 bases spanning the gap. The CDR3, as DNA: TGCGCCAGCAGCCTACGTGGGCCGGGGGGCACTTTAAGGAGCTCCTACGAGCAGTACTTC. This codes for CASSLRGPGGTLRSSYEQYF.

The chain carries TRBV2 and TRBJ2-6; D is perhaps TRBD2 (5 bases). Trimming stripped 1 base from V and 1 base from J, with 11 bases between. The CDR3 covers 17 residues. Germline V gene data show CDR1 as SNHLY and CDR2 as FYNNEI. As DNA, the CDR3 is TGTGCCAGCAGTGAAGGGTTCGGGGTTTCTGGGGCCAACGTCCTGACTTTC. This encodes CASSEGFGVSGANVLTF.

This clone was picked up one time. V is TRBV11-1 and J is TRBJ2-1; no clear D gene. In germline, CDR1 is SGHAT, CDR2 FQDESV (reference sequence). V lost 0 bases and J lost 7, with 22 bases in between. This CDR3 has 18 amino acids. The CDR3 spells CASSLAPLGLSRGNEQFF. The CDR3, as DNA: TGTGCCAGCAGCTTAGCGCCCCTCGGTCTATCTCGCGGAAATGAGCAGTTCTTC.